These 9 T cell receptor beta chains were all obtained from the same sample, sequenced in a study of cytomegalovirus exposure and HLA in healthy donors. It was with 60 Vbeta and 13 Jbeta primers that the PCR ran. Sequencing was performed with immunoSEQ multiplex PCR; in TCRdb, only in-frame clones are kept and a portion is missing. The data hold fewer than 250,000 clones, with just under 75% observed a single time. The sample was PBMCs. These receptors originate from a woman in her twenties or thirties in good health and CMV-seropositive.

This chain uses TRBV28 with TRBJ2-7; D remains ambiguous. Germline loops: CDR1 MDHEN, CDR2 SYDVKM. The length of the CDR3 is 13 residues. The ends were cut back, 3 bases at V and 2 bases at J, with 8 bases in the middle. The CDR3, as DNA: TGTGCCAGCAGTTTTGGGCCTCCCTACGAGCAGTACTTC. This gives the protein CASSFGPPYEQYF. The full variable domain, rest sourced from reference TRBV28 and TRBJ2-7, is DVKVTQSSRYLVKRTGEKVFLECVQDMDHENMFWYRQDPGLGLRLIYFSYDVKMKEKGDIPEGYSVSREKKERFSLILESASTNQTSMYLCASSFGPPYEQYFGPGTRLTVT.

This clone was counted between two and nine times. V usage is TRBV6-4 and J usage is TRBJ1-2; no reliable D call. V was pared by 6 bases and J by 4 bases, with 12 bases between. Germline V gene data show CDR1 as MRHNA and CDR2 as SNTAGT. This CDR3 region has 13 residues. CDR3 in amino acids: CASSPEAGYGYTF. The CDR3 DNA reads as TGTGCCAGCAGCCCGGAGGCAGGCTATGGCTACACCTTC.

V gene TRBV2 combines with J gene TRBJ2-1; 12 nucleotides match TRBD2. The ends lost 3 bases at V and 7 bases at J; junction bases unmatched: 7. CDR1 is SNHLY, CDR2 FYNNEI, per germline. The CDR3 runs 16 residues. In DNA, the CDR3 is TGTGCCAGCAGTGAGGCTAATCTAGCGGGAGGGAATGAGCAGTTCTTC. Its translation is CASSEANLAGGNEQFF. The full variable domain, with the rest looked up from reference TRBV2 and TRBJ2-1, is EPEVTQTPSHQVTQMGQEVILRCVPISNHLYFYWYRQILGQKVEFLVSFYNNEISEKSEIFDDQFSVERPDGSNFTLKIRSTKLEDSAMYFCASSEANLAGGNEQFFGPGTRLTVL.

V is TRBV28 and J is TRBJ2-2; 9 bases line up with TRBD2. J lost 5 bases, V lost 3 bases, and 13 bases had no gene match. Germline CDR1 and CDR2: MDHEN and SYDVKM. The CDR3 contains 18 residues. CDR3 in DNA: TGTGCCAGCAGTTTTAGCCCTAGCGGGGTCCCTAATACCGGGGAGCTGTTTTTT. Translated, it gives CASSFSPSGVPNTGELFF.

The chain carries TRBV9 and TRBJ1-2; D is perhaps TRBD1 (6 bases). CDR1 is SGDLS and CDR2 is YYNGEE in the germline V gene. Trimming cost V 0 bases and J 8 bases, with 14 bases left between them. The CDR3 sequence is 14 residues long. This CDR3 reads CASSVGVGGKGYTF. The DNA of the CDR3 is TGTGCCAGCAGCGTAGGGGTAGGGGGTAAAGGCTACACCTTC.

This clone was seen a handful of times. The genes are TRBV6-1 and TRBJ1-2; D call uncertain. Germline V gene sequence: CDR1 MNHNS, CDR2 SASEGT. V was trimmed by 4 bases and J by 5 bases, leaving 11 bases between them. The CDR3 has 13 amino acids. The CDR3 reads CASSAGVSYGYTF. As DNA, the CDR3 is TGTGCCAGCAGTGCCGGGGTAAGTTATGGCTACACCTTC.

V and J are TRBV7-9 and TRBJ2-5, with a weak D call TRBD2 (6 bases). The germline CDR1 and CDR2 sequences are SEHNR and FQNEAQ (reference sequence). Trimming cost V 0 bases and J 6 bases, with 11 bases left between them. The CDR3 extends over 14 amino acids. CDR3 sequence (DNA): TGTGCCAGCAGCTTAGCGGGAGGAGGAAAGACCCAGTACTTC. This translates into CASSLAGGGKTQYF.

The CDR3 is CASSLLGGAPADSGNTIYF. The DNA for the CDR3 is TGTGCCAGCAGTTTATTGGGGGGGGCCCCGGCCGATTCCGGAAACACCATATATTTT. The V gene is TRBV27, the J gene TRBJ1-3; possible D gene TRBD1, 6 bases. With 1 base removed from V and 4 bases from J, the gap between germline ends came to 23 bases. CDR1 MNHEY and CDR2 SMNVEV come from the germline V gene (reference sequence). There are 19 residues in the CDR3.

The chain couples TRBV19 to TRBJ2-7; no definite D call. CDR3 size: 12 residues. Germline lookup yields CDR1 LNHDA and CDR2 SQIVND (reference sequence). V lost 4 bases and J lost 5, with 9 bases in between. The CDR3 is CASSNPPDEQYF. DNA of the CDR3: TGTGCCAGTAGTAACCCCCCGGACGAGCAGTACTTC.